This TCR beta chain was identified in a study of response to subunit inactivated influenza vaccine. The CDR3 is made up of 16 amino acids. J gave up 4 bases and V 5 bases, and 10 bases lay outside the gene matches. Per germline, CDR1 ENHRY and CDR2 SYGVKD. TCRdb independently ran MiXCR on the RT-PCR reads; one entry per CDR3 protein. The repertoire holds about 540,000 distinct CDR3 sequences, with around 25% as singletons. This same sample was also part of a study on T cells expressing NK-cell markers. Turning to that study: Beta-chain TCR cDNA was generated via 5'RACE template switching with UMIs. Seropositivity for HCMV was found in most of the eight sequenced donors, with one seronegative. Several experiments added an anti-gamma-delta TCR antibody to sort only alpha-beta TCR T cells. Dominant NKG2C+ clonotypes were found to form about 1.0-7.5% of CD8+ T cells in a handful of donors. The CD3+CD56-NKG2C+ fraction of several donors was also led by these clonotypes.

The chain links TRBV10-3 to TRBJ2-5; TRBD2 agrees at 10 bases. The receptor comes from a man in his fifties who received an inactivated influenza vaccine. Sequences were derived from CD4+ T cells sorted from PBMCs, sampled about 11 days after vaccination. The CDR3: CAISPGLAASPETQYF. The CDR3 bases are TGTGCCATCAGTCCTGGACTAGCGGCTTCGCCAGAGACCCAGTACTTC.